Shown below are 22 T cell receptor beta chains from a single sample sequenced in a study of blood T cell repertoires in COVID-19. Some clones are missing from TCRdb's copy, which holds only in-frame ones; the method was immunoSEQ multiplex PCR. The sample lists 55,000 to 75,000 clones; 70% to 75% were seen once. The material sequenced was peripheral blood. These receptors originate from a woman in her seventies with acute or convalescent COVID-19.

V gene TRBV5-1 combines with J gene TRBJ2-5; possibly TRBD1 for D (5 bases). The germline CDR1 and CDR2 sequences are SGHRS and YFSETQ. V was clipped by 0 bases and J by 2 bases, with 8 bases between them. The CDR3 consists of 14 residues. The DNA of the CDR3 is TGCGCCAGCAGCTTGGGGGGCGTACAAGAGACCCAGTACTTC. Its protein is CASSLGGVQETQYF.

This CDR3 is CASSLAIWGERGEQYF. The CDR3 region has the DNA TGTGCCAGCAGCTTGGCCATTTGGGGGGAGCGGGGCGAGCAGTACTTC. This chain connects TRBV5-5 to TRBJ2-7; 7 bases match TRBD2. The V gene end was trimmed by 0 bases and the J gene end by 6 bases; junction bases not matched to a gene: 12. Germline V gene sequence: CDR1 SGHKS, CDR2 YYEKEE (reference sequence). The CDR3 spans 16 residues. Using reference TRBV5-5 and TRBJ2-7 for the parts outside the CDR3, the full variable domain is DAGVTQSPTHLIKTRGQQVTLRCSPISGHKSVSWYQQVLGQGPQFIFQYYEKEERGRGNFPDRFSARQFPNYSSELNVNALLLGDSALYLCASSLAIWGERGEQYFGPGTRLTVT.

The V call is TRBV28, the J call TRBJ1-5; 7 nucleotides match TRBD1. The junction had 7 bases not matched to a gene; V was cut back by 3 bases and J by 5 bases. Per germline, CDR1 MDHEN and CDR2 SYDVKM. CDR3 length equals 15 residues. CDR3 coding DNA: TGTGCCAGCAGTTTGGAGGGGGCAGGGGATCAGCCCCAGCATTTT. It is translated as CASSLEGAGDQPQHF.

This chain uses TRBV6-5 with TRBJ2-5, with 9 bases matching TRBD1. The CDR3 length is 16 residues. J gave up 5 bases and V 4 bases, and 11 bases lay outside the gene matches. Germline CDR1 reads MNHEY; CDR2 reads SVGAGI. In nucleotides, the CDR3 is TGTGCCAGCAGTTCGACCGGGACAGGGAGGAAGGAGACCCAGTACTTC. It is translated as CASSSTGTGRKETQYF.

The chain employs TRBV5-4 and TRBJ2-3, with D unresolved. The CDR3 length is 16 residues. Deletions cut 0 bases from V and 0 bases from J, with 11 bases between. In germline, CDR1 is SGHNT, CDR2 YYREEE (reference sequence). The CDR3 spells CASSLVGGHSTDTQYF. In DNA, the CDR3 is TGTGCCAGCAGCTTGGTTGGCGGTCATAGCACAGATACGCAGTATTTT.

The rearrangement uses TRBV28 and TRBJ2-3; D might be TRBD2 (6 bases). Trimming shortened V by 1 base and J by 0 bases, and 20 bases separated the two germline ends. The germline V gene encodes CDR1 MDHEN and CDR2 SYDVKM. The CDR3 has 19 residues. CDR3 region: CASSLSSARLDSSTDTQYF. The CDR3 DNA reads TGTGCCAGCAGTTTATCTTCGGCCAGACTAGACTCGAGCACAGATACGCAGTATTTT.

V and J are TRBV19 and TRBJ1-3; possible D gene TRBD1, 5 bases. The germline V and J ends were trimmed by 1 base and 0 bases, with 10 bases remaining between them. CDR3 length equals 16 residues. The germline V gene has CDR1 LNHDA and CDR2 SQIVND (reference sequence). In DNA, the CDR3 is TGTGCCAGTAGTATAGGAAGACAGAGCTCTGGAAACACCATATATTTT. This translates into CASSIGRQSSGNTIYF.

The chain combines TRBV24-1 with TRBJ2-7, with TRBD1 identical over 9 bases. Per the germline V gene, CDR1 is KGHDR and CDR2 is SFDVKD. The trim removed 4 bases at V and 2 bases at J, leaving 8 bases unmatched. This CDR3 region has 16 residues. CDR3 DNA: TGTGCCACCAGTGACAACAGGGGGCGGAAACCCTACGAGCAGTACTTC. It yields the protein CATSDNRGRKPYEQYF.

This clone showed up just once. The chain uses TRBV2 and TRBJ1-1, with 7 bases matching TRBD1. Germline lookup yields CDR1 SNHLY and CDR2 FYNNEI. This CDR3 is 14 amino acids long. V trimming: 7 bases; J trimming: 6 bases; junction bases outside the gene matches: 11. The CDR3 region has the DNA TGTGCCAGCATCTTCTCGAACGACAGGGCTGAAGCTTTCTTT. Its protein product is CASIFSNDRAEAFF.

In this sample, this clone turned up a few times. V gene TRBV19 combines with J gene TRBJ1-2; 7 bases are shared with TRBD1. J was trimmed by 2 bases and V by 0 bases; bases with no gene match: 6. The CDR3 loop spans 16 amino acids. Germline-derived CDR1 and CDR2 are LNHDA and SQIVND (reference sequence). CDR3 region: CASSIDLYRGNYGYTF. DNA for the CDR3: TGTGCCAGTAGTATAGATCTATACAGGGGCAACTATGGCTACACCTTC.

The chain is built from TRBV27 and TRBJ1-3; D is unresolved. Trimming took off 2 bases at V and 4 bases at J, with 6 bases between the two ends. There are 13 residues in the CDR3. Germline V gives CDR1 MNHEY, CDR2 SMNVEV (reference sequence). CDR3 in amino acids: CASSLNTGNTIYF. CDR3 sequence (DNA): TGTGCCAGCAGTTTAAATACAGGAAACACCATATATTTT.

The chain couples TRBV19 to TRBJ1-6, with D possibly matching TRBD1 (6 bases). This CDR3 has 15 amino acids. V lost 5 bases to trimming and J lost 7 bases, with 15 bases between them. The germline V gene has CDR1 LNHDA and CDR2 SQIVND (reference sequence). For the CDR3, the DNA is TGTGCCAGTAGTGTCGGTTCAGGGGCAAATTCACCCCTCCACTTT. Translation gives CASSVGSGANSPLHF.

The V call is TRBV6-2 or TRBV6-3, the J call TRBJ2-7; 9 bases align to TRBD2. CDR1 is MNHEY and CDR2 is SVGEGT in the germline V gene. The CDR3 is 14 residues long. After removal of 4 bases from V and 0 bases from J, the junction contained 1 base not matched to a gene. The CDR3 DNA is TGTGCCAGCAGTTTTAGCGGGAGCTCCTACGAGCAGTACTTC. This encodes CASSFSGSSYEQYF.

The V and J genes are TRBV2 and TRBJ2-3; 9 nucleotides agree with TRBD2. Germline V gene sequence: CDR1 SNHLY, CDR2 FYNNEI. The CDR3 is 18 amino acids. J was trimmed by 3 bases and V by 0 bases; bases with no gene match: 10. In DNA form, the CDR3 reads TGTGCCAGCAGTGAAGCGCTAAGGAGGAGCGGGAGGACAGATACGCAGTATTTT. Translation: CASSEALRRSGRTDTQYF.

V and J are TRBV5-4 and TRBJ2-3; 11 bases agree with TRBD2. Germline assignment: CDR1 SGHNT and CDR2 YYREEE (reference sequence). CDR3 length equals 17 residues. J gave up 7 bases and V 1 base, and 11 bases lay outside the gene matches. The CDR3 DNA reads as TGTGCCAGCAGCTTGCGGGAGGGGCTAGCGGGAGGAAATACGCAGTATTTT. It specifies CASSLREGLAGGNTQYF.

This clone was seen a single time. In nucleotides, the CDR3 is TGTGCCAGCAGCTCGGGAGGGTTCGGAAACACCATATATTTT. Protein: CASSSGGFGNTIYF. V and J are TRBV5-4 and TRBJ1-3; no clear D gene. Germline-derived CDR1 and CDR2 are SGHNT and YYREEE (reference sequence). This CDR3 has 14 residues. Trimming removed 3 bases at V and 4 bases at J, with 11 bases between.

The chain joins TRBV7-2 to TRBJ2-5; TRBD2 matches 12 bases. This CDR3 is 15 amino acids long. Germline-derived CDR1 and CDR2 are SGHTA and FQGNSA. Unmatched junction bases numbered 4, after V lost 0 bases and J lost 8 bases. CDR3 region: CASSLAPSGGGTQYF. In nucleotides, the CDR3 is TGTGCCAGCAGCTTAGCTCCTAGCGGGGGGGGTACCCAGTACTTC.

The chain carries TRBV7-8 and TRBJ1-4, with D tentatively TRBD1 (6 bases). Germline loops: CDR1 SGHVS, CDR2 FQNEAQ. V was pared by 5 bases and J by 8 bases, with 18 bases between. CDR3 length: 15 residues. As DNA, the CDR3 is TGTGCCAGCAGCCCCTCCCCGACAGGTGGGGAAAAACTGTTTTTT. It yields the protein CASSPSPTGGEKLFF.

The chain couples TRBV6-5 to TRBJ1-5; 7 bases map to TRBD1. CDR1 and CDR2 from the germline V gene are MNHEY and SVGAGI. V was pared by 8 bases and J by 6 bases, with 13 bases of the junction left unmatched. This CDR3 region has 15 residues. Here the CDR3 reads CASSLQGRRGQPQHF. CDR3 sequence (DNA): TGTGCCAGCTCATTACAGGGGCGCCGTGGTCAGCCCCAGCATTTT.

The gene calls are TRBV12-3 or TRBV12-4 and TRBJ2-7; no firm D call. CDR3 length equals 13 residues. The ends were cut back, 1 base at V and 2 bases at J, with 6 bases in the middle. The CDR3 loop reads CASSLDSTYEQYF. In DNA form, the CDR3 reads TGTGCCAGCAGTTTAGACAGCACCTACGAGCAGTACTTC.

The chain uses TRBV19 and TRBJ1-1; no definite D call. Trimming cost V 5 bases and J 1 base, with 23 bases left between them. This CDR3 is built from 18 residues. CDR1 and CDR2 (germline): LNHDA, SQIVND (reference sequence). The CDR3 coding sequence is TGTGCCAGTAGTGTTCTAACCGGCCGACTTCCACCGAACACTGAAGCTTTCTTT. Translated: CASSVLTGRLPPNTEAFF.

Here the CDR3 DNA reads TGTGCCATCAGTGAGGTGGGTGCGTTCAGCGGGAGGACCACTGCCTACGAGCAGTACTTC. Protein product: CAISEVGAFSGRTTAYEQYF. This chain links TRBV10-3 with TRBJ2-7; 9 nucleotides align to TRBD2. The V segment lost 2 bases and the J segment 2 bases; nucleotides outside the gene matches: 19. In germline, CDR1 is ENHRY, CDR2 SYGVKD. CDR3 length equals 20 residues.